This T cell receptor (beta chain) was profiled in a study of shared clonotypes between healthy human individuals. Assay execution proceeded at the deep level. Libraries were prepared by immunoSEQ multiplex PCR; TCRdb keeps only in-frame clonotypes and omits some of them. Of around 980,000 clones in the sample, roughly 74% were seen once. There are 12 residues in the CDR3. Deletions cut 5 bases from V and 5 bases from J, with 9 bases between. Germline V gene data show CDR1 as LGHNT and CDR2 as FRNRAP. The V gene is TRBV12-5, the J gene TRBJ1-2; D remains unclear. The receptor's source is a man aged 18 to 29 in good health. Some clones in this sample may be carry-over from other donors' samples. The specimen was memory CD4+ T cells from PBMCs. Indicated subset: CD45RA-negative fraction. CDR3 loop: CASGIGLYGYTF. DNA for the CDR3: TGTGCTAGTGGTATCGGACTATATGGCTACACCTTC.